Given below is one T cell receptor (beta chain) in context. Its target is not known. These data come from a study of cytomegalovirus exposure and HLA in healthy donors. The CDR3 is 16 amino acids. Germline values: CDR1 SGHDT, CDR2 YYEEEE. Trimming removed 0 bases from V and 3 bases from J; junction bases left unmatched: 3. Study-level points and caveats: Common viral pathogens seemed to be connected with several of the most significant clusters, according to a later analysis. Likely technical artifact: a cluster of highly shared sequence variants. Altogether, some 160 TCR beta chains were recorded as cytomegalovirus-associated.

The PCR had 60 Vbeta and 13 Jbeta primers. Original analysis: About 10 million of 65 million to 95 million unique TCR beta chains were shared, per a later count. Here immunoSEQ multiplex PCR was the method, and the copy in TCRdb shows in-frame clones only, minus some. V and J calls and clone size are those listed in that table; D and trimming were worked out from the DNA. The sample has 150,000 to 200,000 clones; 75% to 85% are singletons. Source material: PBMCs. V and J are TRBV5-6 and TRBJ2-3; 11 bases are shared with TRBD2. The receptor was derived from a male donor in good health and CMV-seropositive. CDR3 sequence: CASSLGASGGTDTQYF. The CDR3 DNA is TGTGCCAGCAGCTTGGGGGCTAGCGGGGGGACAGATACGCAGTATTTT.